These 19 T cell receptor beta chains share one sample of origin, sequenced in a study of cytomegalovirus exposure and HLA in healthy donors. PCR primers comprised 60 Vbeta and 13 Jbeta primers. Clones were read by immunoSEQ multiplex PCR, and TCRdb kept only the in-frame ones, dropping some. The sample includes about 170,000 clones, 80% to 90% seen only once; the top ten take roughly 0.75%. Sequencing was performed on PBMCs. These receptors all stem from a woman younger than 35 in good health and CMV-seronegative.

V gene TRBV4-2 combines with J gene TRBJ2-7; 8 bases are shared with TRBD2. The CDR3 is 16 residues long. Germline CDR1 reads LGHNA; CDR2 reads YNFKEQ. The junction had 6 bases not matched to a gene; V was cut back by 0 bases and J by 2 bases. CDR3 sequence reads: CASSQDGAGGTYEQYF. CDR3 DNA: TGTGCCAGCAGCCAAGACGGCGCGGGAGGTACCTACGAGCAGTACTTC.

This clone showed up just once. The chain joins TRBV4-3 to TRBJ2-7, with TRBD2 matching over 12 bases. The V and J ends lost 0 bases and 5 bases, in that order; junction bases with no gene match: 8. The CDR3 runs 17 residues. Looked up from germline, CDR1 is LGHNA and CDR2 is YSLEER. DNA for the CDR3: TGCGCCAGCAGCCAAGATTACCTAGCGGGAGGGCCCCACGAGCAGTACTTC. Amino acids: CASSQDYLAGGPHEQYF.

This chain links TRBV7-9 with TRBJ2-5; 7 bases align to TRBD1. The germline CDR1 and CDR2 sequences are SEHNR and FQNEAQ (reference sequence). The CDR3 runs 16 residues. The V and J ends lost 1 base and 7 bases, in that order; junction bases with no gene match: 12. CDR3 residues: CASSLDVGGARSTQYF. Written as DNA, the CDR3 is TGTGCCAGCAGCTTAGACGTAGGGGGCGCAAGGTCGACCCAGTACTTC.

This clone has just one count. The conserved final phenylalanine or tryptophan is absent from the CDR3, which likely points to a read error. The V and J genes are TRBV28 and TRBJ1-2; perhaps TRBD1 as D (6 bases). Trimming took 6 bases from V and 0 from J, leaving 11 bases between them. Germline V gene lookup returns CDR1 MDHEN and CDR2 SYDVKM. The CDR3 sequence is 14 residues long. DNA for the CDR3: TGTGCCAGCAGCCGGGACATAGCTAACTATGGCTACACCTCC. As protein: CASSRDIANYGYTS.

This clone occurred once. This rearrangement joins TRBV7-9 to TRBJ2-7; D perhaps matches TRBD2 (5 bases). Trimming removed 3 bases from V and 2 bases from J, with 11 bases in between. From germline, CDR1 is SEHNR and CDR2 FQNEAQ (reference sequence). There are 14 residues in the CDR3. CDR3 loop: CASSLGGSAYEQYF. The CDR3 DNA follows: TGTGCCAGCAGCTTGGGCGGGTCGGCCTACGAGCAGTACTTC. Using reference TRBV7-9 and TRBJ2-7 for the parts outside the CDR3, the full variable domain is DTGVSQNPRHKITKRGQNVTFRCDPISEHNRLYWYRQTLGQGPEFLTYFQNEAQLEKSRLLSDRFSAERPKGSFSTLEIQRTEQGDSAMYLCASSLGGSAYEQYFGPGTRLTVT.

The chain employs TRBV10-2 and TRBJ2-7; 9 positions agree with TRBD2. The germline gives CDR1 WSHSY, CDR2 SAAADI. Trimming removed 6 bases from V and 5 bases from J; junction bases left unmatched: 8. This CDR3 region has 14 residues. The CDR3 reads CASSLAGAPNEQYF. The CDR3 nucleotides are TGCGCCAGCAGCTTAGCGGGAGCTCCAAACGAGCAGTACTTC.

This clone has a handful of counts. At one end, the junction sequence differs from germline, possibly due to a read error. The CDR3 DNA is TGTGCCAGCAGCCTACAGGTTTCCTACGAGCAGCACTTC. This translates into CASSLQVSYEQHF. The genes are TRBV2 and TRBJ2-7, with a weak D call TRBD1 (5 bases). Germline CDR1 SNHLY, CDR2 FYNNEI. This CDR3 region has 13 residues.

The CDR3: CASSLDTGTGVPGELFF. In DNA form, the CDR3 reads TGCGCCAGCAGCTTGGATACCGGGACAGGGGTCCCCGGGGAGCTGTTTTTT. The rearrangement uses TRBV5-1 and TRBJ2-2, with 10 bases that match TRBD1. V lost 0 bases and J lost 6; bases outside the gene matches: 8. CDR1 and CDR2 (germline): SGHRS, YFSETQ. The CDR3 is 17 amino acids.

Worth noting for this clone: A junction boundary mismatches the germline segment, possibly from a read error. The V call is TRBV7-9, the J call TRBJ2-7; D may be TRBD2 (6 bases). The germline CDR1 and CDR2 sequences are SEHNR and FQNEAQ (reference sequence). The CDR3 is 14 residues long. CDR3 DNA sequence: TGTTCCAGCAGCTCGGTGTGGGAGGCCTACGAGCAGTACTTC. Residues: CSSSSVWEAYEQYF.

The chain combines TRBV4-2 with TRBJ1-1; 9 bases are shared with TRBD1. V shed 4 bases, J shed 3 bases, and the junction held 12 bases outside the gene matches. Germline V gives CDR1 LGHNA, CDR2 YNFKEQ. CDR3 length: 17 amino acids. The CDR3 sequence is CASSPTGPQGAYTEAFF. The DNA of the CDR3 is TGTGCCAGCAGCCCCACAGGCCCACAGGGGGCCTACACTGAAGCTTTCTTT.

The rearrangement links TRBV6-5 to TRBJ2-3; tentatively, D is TRBD1 (5 bases). V lost 5 bases to trimming and J lost 2 bases, with 8 bases between them. CDR3 length: 13 residues. Per germline, CDR1 MNHEY and CDR2 SVGAGI. The CDR3 here is CASSPGFTDTQYF. The CDR3 bases are TGTGCCAGCAGTCCAGGGTTCACAGATACGCAGTATTTT.

The chain couples TRBV19 to TRBJ2-5, with D possibly TRBD2 on 6 matching bases. Trimming pared 7 bases from V and 10 bases from J, leaving 28 bases between. The CDR3 extends over 16 amino acids. CDR1 is LNHDA, CDR2 SQIVND, per germline (reference sequence). CDR3 residues: CASNPLRDPRQEGQYF. CDR3 nucleotides: TGTGCCAGTAACCCCCTCCGGGACCCACGTCAGGAGGGCCAGTACTTC.

The rearrangement uses TRBV27 and TRBJ2-5; weak D call: TRBD1 (7 bases). This CDR3 comprises 14 residues. The V gene's germline CDR1 is MNHEY and CDR2 SMNVEV (reference sequence). The ends were cut back, 5 bases at V and 4 bases at J, with 14 bases in the middle. CDR3 bases: TGTGCCAGCAGTCAGGGGGGCTTCGCAGAGACCCAGTACTTC. Protein product: CASSQGGFAETQYF.

V is TRBV30 and J is TRBJ1-5; 9 positions match TRBD1. In germline, CDR1 is GTSNPN, CDR2 SVGIG (reference sequence). With V trimmed by 1 base and J by 5 bases, 9 bases remained unmatched. CDR3 length equals 16 residues. CDR3 sequence reads: CAWSADRGGLYQPQHF. DNA of the CDR3: TGTGCCTGGAGTGCCGACAGGGGGGGACTTTATCAGCCCCAGCATTTT.

This sequence joins TRBV15 and TRBJ2-5; D may be TRBD2 (5 bases). The CDR3 has 13 residues. The germline V gene encodes CDR1 LNHNV and CDR2 YYDKDF (reference sequence). V shed 3 bases and J shed 3 bases, with 8 bases lying between them. CDR3 sequence: CATSRTMKETQYF. The CDR3 DNA sequence: TGTGCCACCAGCAGGACTATGAAAGAGACCCAGTACTTC.

The rearrangement links TRBV7-2 to TRBJ1-5; a possible D gene is TRBD1 (5 bases). Looked up from germline, CDR1 is SGHTA and CDR2 is FQGNSA. This CDR3 region has 13 residues. The germline V and J ends were trimmed by 4 bases and 5 bases, with 9 bases remaining between them. The CDR3 sequence is CASSSQQDQPQHF. The DNA of the CDR3 is TGTGCCAGCAGCTCCCAACAGGATCAGCCCCAGCATTTT.

V and J are TRBV28 and TRBJ2-7; a possible D gene is TRBD1 (5 bases). Germline V gene lookup returns CDR1 MDHEN and CDR2 SYDVKM. V gave up 2 bases and J gave up 5 bases, with 16 bases separating them. The CDR3 covers 15 residues. The CDR3 here is CASSLVGRVVNEQYF. The CDR3 region has the DNA TGTGCCAGCAGTTTAGTGGGCAGGGTAGTTAACGAGCAGTACTTC.

The chain couples TRBV5-1 to TRBJ2-7, with 10 bases identical to TRBD2. The germline CDR1 and CDR2 sequences are SGHRS and YFSETQ. The CDR3 is 15 amino acids. The ends lost 0 bases at V and 7 bases at J; junction bases unmatched: 7. The CDR3 sequence is CASSLAASGSWEQYF. The CDR3 DNA follows: TGCGCCAGCAGCTTGGCTGCTAGCGGGAGTTGGGAGCAGTACTTC.

The chain joins TRBV5-6 to TRBJ1-2, with TRBD1 as a possible D gene (5 bases). This CDR3 is built from 16 residues. The V and J ends lost 0 bases and 7 bases respectively, with 19 bases between them. Germline V lookup: CDR1 SGHDT, CDR2 YYEEEE. CDR3: CASSLGYRSARGGYTF. Written as DNA, the CDR3 is TGTGCCAGCAGCTTGGGGTACAGGTCGGCGAGAGGTGGCTACACCTTC.